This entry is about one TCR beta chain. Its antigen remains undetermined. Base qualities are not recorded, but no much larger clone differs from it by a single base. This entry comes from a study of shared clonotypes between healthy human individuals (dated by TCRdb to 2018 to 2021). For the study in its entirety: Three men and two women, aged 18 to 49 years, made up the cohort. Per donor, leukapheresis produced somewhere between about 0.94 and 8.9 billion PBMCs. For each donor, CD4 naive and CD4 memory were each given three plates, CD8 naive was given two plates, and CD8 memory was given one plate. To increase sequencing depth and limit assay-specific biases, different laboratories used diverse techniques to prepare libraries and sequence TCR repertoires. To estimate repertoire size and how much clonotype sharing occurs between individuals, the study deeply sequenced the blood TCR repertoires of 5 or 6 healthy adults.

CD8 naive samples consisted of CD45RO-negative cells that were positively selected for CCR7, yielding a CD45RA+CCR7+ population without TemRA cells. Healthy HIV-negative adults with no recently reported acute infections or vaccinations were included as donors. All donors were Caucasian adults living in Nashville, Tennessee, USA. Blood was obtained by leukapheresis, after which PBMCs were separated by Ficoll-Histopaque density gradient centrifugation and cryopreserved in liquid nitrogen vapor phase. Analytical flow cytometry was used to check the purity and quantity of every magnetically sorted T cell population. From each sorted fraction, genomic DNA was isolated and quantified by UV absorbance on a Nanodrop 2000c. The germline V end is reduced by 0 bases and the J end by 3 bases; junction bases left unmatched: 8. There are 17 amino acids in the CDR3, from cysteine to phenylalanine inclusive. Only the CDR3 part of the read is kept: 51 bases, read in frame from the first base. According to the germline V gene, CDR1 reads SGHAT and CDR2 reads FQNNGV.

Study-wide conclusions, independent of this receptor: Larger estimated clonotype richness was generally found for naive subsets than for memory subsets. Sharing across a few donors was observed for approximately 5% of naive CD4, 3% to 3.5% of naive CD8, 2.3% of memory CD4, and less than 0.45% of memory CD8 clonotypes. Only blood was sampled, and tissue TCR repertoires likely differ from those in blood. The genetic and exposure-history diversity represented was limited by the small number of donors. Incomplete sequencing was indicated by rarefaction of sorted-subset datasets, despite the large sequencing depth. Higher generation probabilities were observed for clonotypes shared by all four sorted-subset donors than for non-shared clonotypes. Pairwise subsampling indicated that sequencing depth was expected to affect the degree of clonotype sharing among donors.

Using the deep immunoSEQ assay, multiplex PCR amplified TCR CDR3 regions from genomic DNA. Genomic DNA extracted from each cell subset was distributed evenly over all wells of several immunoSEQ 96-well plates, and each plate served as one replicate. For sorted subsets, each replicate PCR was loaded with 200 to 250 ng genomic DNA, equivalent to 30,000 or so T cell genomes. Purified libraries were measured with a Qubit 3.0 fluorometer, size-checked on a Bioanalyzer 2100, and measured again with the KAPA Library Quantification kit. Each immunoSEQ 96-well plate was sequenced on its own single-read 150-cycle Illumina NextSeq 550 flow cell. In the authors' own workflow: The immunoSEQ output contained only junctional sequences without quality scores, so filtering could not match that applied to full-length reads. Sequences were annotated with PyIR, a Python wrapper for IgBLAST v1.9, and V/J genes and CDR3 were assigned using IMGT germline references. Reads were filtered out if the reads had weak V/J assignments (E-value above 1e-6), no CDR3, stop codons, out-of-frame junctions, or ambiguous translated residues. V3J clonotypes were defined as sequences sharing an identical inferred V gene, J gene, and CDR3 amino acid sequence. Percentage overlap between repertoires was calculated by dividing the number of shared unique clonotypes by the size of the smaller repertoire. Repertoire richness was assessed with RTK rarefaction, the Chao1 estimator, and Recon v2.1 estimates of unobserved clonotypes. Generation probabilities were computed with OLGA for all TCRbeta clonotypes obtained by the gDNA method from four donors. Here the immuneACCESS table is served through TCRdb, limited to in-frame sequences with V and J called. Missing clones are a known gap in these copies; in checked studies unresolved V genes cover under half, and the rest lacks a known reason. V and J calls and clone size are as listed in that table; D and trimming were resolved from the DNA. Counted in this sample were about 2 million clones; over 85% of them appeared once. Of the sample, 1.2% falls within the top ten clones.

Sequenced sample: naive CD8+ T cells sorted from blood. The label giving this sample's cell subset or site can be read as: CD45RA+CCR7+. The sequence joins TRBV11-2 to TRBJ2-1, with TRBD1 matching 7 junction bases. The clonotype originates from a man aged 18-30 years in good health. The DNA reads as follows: TGTGCCAGCAGCTTAGAGCACGGGACAGACTTCTACAATGAGCAGTTCTTC. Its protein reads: CASSLEHGTDFYNEQFF.